One sample yielded the 32 T cell receptor beta chains listed below, sequenced in a study of identical twins. TCRdb used MiXCR to reprocess the 5' RACE reads, holding one entry per CDR3 protein. Of under 900,000 distinct CDR3 sequences listed, around a sixth are singletons. This same sample was also part of a study on T cells expressing NK-cell markers.

Input material: PBMCs. The receptors here all came from a woman aged 18 to 35 in good health.

This chain connects TRBV20-1 to TRBJ1-2; D gene unclear. Germline loops: CDR1 DFQATT, CDR2 SNEGSKA (reference sequence). V lost 0 bases to trimming and J lost 8 bases, with 7 bases between them. The CDR3 has 11 residues. CDR3: CSARDGSGYTF. The DNA of the CDR3 is TGCAGTGCTAGAGATGGATCCGGCTACACCTTC.

The CDR3 region has the DNA TGTGCCAGCAGTAACCGGGGCCGGCGATACGAGCAGTACTTC. Protein product: CASSNRGRRYEQYF. V is TRBV27 and J is TRBJ2-7; D is tentatively TRBD1 or TRBD2 (5 bases each). The V and J ends lost 5 bases and 4 bases respectively, with 15 bases between them. The CDR3 spans 14 residues. Germline values: CDR1 MNHEY, CDR2 SMNVEV (reference sequence).

This clonotype was seen more than once but under ten times. This chain connects TRBV3-2 to TRBJ2-3; TRBD2, as called in the table, went unchecked against the DNA. TRBV3-2 is labeled a pseudogene. The CDR3 length is 18 residues. The CDR3 bases are TGTGCCAGCAGCCAAGATTCCCCGGGACTAGCGGCCGTGGATACGCAGTATTTT. Encoded protein: CASSQDSPGLAAVDTQYF.

This sequence joins TRBV6-1 and TRBJ2-1; TRBD1 agrees at 7 bases. Germline loops: CDR1 MNHNS, CDR2 SASEGT. This CDR3 is 13 amino acids long. Unmatched junction bases numbered 6, after V lost 6 bases and J lost 7 bases. The CDR3 loop is CASRRTGPNEQFF. In DNA form, the CDR3 reads TGTGCCAGCAGGAGGACAGGCCCAAATGAGCAGTTCTTC.

This clonotype was picked up a small number of times. The J gene is TRBJ2-3, the V gene TRBV4-3; possibly TRBD1 for D (6 bases). The CDR3 contains 14 residues. The germline V gene has CDR1 LGHNA and CDR2 YSLEER. V lost 0 bases and J lost 5, with 9 bases in between. CDR3 DNA: TGCGCCAGCAGCCAAGATCAGGGGATAGATACGCAGTATTTT. Amino acids: CASSQDQGIDTQYF.

V gene TRBV12-3 or TRBV12-4 combines with J gene TRBJ2-7; D may be TRBD1 (6 bases). CDR3 length equals 13 residues. With 2 bases removed from V and 3 bases from J, the gap between germline ends came to 8 bases. CDR3 nucleotide sequence: TGTGCCAGCAGTTTACAGGGGCGCTACGAGCAGTACTTC. It is translated as CASSLQGRYEQYF.

This clonotype appeared a few times. This chain joins TRBV5-1 and TRBJ2-3; D might be TRBD1 or TRBD2, each matching 5 bases. This CDR3 is 15 amino acids long. From germline, CDR1 is SGHRS and CDR2 YFSETQ. V was clipped by 5 bases and J by 2 bases, with 15 bases between them. The chain's CDR3 is CASRVWQGPTDTQYF. As DNA, the CDR3 is TGCGCCAGCAGGGTGTGGCAGGGACCCACAGATACGCAGTATTTT.

This chain links TRBV7-9 with TRBJ2-1; 10 bases fit TRBD2. This CDR3 has 16 residues. V lost 3 bases, J lost 6 bases, and 8 bases stayed unmatched. Germline assignment: CDR1 SEHNR and CDR2 FQNEAQ (reference sequence). This chain's CDR3 is CASSFGAGGPVNEQFF. As DNA, the CDR3 is TGTGCCAGCAGCTTTGGAGCGGGGGGGCCGGTCAATGAGCAGTTCTTC.

The genes are TRBV28 and TRBJ1-5; possibly TRBD1 for D (6 bases). Germline CDR1 MDHEN, CDR2 SYDVKM. The CDR3 runs to 12 residues. The germline V and J ends were trimmed by 7 bases and 6 bases, with 10 bases remaining between them. CDR3 amino acids: CASTTGPQPQHF. CDR3 DNA sequence: TGTGCCAGCACCACAGGGCCTCAGCCCCAGCATTTT.

The table lists this clonotype with a few counts. This rearrangement joins TRBV12-3 or TRBV12-4 to TRBJ1-2; no firm D call. V lost 2 bases and J lost 7, with 14 bases in between. The CDR3 has 14 residues. CDR3 nucleotide sequence: TGTGCCAGCAGTTTACGAGGCAGCGACCGTGGCTACACCTTC. This sequence encodes CASSLRGSDRGYTF.

There are a few counts of this clonotype. V is TRBV7-9 and J is TRBJ1-5; D not certain. V lost 2 bases and J lost 5, with 7 bases in between. There are 13 residues in the CDR3. The germline V gene encodes CDR1 SEHNR and CDR2 FQNEAQ (reference sequence). CDR3 bases: TGTGCCAGCAGCTTAATTAGGGATCAGCCCCAGCATTTT. It encodes CASSLIRDQPQHF.

This clonotype was counted a few times. The rearrangement uses TRBV6-1 and TRBJ2-5, with TRBD1 matching over 7 bases. CDR3 length equals 14 residues. With 5 bases clipped from V and 10 bases from J, the junction kept 13 bases outside the gene matches. The germline V gene has CDR1 MNHNS and CDR2 SASEGT. The CDR3 loop reads CASSRTGVPRYQYF. CDR3 nucleotides: TGTGCCAGCAGTAGAACAGGGGTCCCAAGATACCAGTACTTC.

This sequence joins TRBV7-9 and TRBJ2-7; 10 bases are shared with TRBD1. This CDR3 has 16 residues. V trimming: 1 base; J trimming: 3 bases; junction bases outside the gene matches: 6. Per germline, CDR1 SEHNR and CDR2 FQNEAQ (reference sequence). CDR3 DNA sequence: TGTGCCAGCAGCTTAGTGAAGGGACAGGGGCTCTACGAGCAGTACTTC. Its translation is CASSLVKGQGLYEQYF. Full variable domain (rest looked up from reference TRBV7-9 and TRBJ2-7): DTGVSQNPRHKITKRGQNVTFRCDPISEHNRLYWYRQTLGQGPEFLTYFQNEAQLEKSRLLSDRFSAERPKGSFSTLEIQRTEQGDSAMYLCASSLVKGQGLYEQYFGPGTRLTVT.

The V call is TRBV7-2, the J call TRBJ2-1, with 10 positions matching TRBD1. The CDR3 runs to 14 residues. The J segment lost 7 bases and the V segment lost 4 bases, leaving 4 bases of the junction unmatched. CDR1 is SGHTA and CDR2 is FQGNSA in the germline V gene. CDR3: CASSSGTGANEQFF. The CDR3 DNA reads TGTGCCAGCAGCTCCGGGACAGGGGCAAATGAGCAGTTCTTC.

The gene calls are TRBV7-6 and TRBJ2-1; 13 positions agree with TRBD2. Germline assignment: CDR1 SGHVS and CDR2 FNYEAQ. CDR3 length: 17 residues. After removal of 5 bases from V and 4 bases from J, the junction contained 8 bases not matched to a gene. CDR3 protein: CASSPGLAGLTYNEQFF. For the CDR3, the DNA is TGTGCCAGCAGCCCGGGACTAGCGGGACTCACTTACAATGAGCAGTTCTTC.

This clonotype was seen repeatedly, ten times or more. The J gene is TRBJ2-7, the V gene TRBV5-1; maybe TRBD2 (6 bases). The germline CDR1 and CDR2 sequences are SGHRS and YFSETQ. CDR3 length equals 16 residues. The V end lost 4 bases, the J end lost 0 bases, and 17 bases lay between the germline ends. The CDR3 is CASSLGTFLSSYEQYF. Written as DNA, the CDR3 is TGCGCCAGCAGCCTGGGGACTTTTCTAAGCTCCTACGAGCAGTACTTC.

This clonotype was seen a handful of times. This chain links TRBV27 with TRBJ2-7, with D unclear. Germline-derived CDR1 and CDR2 are MNHEY and SMNVEV (reference sequence). The CDR3 is 14 amino acids. Trimming cost V 4 bases and J 4 bases, with 14 bases left between them. CDR3 loop: CASSSRAIGYEQYF. CDR3 sequence (DNA): TGTGCCAGCAGTTCTAGAGCCATCGGTTACGAGCAGTACTTC.

This clonotype came up a few times. The rearrangement joins TRBV7-2 to TRBJ2-2, with 7 positions matching TRBD1. The CDR3 extends over 16 amino acids. Trimming at V came to 6 bases and at J to 3 bases, leaving 10 bases not matched to a gene. Germline V gene data show CDR1 as SGHTA and CDR2 as FQGNSA. CDR3 DNA sequence: TGTGCCAGCAGTTGGGACAGCGGTATATACACCGGGGAGCTGTTTTTT. It codes for CASSWDSGIYTGELFF. The variable domain in full, completed from reference TRBV7-2 and TRBJ2-2, reads GAGVSQSPSNKVTEKGKDVELRCDPISGHTALYWYRQSLGQGLEFLIYFQGNSAPDKSGLPSDRFSAERTGGSVSTLTIQRTQQEDSAVYLCASSWDSGIYTGELFFGEGSRLTVL.

The chain has TRBV10-3 and TRBJ2-2; no reliable D call. The CDR3 is made up of 16 amino acids. V lost 3 bases and J 6 bases, leaving 17 bases between the germline ends. Germline CDR1 is ENHRY and CDR2 is SYGVKD. Written as DNA, the CDR3 is TGTGCCATCAGTGAAGGTGGCATCGTGGGCGCCGGGGAGCTGTTTTTT. Translation: CAISEGGIVGAGELFF.

V and J are TRBV12-3 or TRBV12-4 and TRBJ2-1; possibly TRBD1 or TRBD2 for D (5 bases each). The CDR3 length is 12 residues. Between the trimmed V and J ends, which lost 3 bases and 12 bases, there was a span of 12 bases. The CDR3, as DNA: TGTGCCAGCAGTTTGGGGGAAGAACGGCAGTTCTTC. Its protein is CASSLGEERQFF.

The J gene is TRBJ1-1, the V gene TRBV29-1, with D unresolved. Trimming shortened V by 5 bases and J by 1 base, and 17 bases separated the two germline ends. Germline V lookup: CDR1 SQVTM, CDR2 ANQGSEA. The CDR3 has 15 residues. The CDR3 region is CSVYPLRGRNTEAFF. The DNA of the CDR3 is TGCAGCGTTTACCCCCTTAGAGGGAGGAACACTGAAGCTTTCTTT.

The chain couples TRBV6-1 to TRBJ2-1; 13 positions match TRBD2. Germline assignment: CDR1 MNHNS and CDR2 SASEGT. Unmatched junction bases numbered 6, after V lost 6 bases and J lost 4 bases. This CDR3 region has 16 residues. The CDR3 DNA is TGTGCCAGCAGATCGGGACTAGCGGGAAGGTACAATGAGCAGTTCTTC. Its protein product is CASRSGLAGRYNEQFF.

Only a few counts were recorded for this clonotype. V gene TRBV12-5 combines with J gene TRBJ2-7, with 10 bases fitting TRBD1. The CDR3 runs 14 residues. V dropped 5 bases and J dropped 6; count of bases not matched to a gene: 7. The V gene's germline CDR1 is LGHNT and CDR2 FRNRAP. As DNA, the CDR3 is TGTGCTAGTGGTCGGACAGGGGGAAACGGCGAGCAGTACTTC. This codes for CASGRTGGNGEQYF.

This rearrangement joins TRBV15 to TRBJ2-3; D unresolved. CDR1 and CDR2 (germline): LNHNV, YYDKDF (reference sequence). The V end was cut by 0 bases, the J end by 6 bases, with 19 bases between. CDR3 length: 17 amino acids. CDR3 sequence: CATSRDTSSMPRDTQYF. CDR3 sequence (DNA): TGTGCCACCAGCAGAGACACCTCTTCTATGCCGCGGGATACGCAGTATTTT.

This clonotype was seen a few times. The rearrangement uses TRBV20-1 and TRBJ2-1; 10 bases are shared with TRBD2. Looked up from germline, CDR1 is DFQATT and CDR2 is SNEGSKA (reference sequence). The CDR3 sequence is 15 residues long. V shed 3 bases and J 10 bases; nucleotides not matched to a gene: 12. The CDR3 sequence: CSASVGAGGRSEQFF. CDR3 nucleotides: TGCAGTGCTAGCGTGGGAGCGGGAGGGCGGTCCGAGCAGTTCTTC.

This clonotype turned up a few times. The chain uses TRBV5-1 and TRBJ2-3; 10 nucleotides agree with TRBD1. The trim removed 3 bases at V and 5 bases at J, leaving 6 bases unmatched. The CDR3 has 15 residues. From germline, CDR1 is SGHRS and CDR2 YFSETQ. The CDR3 sequence: CASSWGDRGGDTQYF. The CDR3 DNA reads TGCGCCAGCAGCTGGGGGGACAGGGGAGGAGATACGCAGTATTTT.

A few counts support this clonotype. The chain has TRBV6-5 and TRBJ1-2; no clear D. Germline CDR1 reads MNHEY; CDR2 reads SVGAGI. The CDR3 is 12 residues long. Trimming took off 2 bases at V and 10 bases at J, with 11 bases between the two ends. The CDR3 DNA follows: TGTGCCAGCAGTTACCCTCCCGGGGTCTACACCTTC. Its protein product is CASSYPPGVYTF.

This clonotype was found many times. The J gene is TRBJ2-7, the V gene TRBV6-1; TRBD1 agrees at 7 bases. Germline CDR1 MNHNS, CDR2 SASEGT. Unmatched junction bases numbered 4, after V lost 6 bases and J lost 2 bases. This CDR3 comprises 13 residues. CDR3 in amino acids: CASSSTGTYEQYF. CDR3 nucleotide sequence: TGTGCCAGCAGCTCGACAGGGACCTACGAGCAGTACTTC.

As concerns this clonotype: The limits of the CDR3 on the DNA are not certain, so only TCRdb's listed CDR3 is given. This chain links TRBV21-1 with TRBJ1-2; TRBD1 is the table's D call and was not checked against the DNA. TRBV21-1 is assigned pseudogene status. Including both end residues, the CDR3 is 16 amino acids long. The CDR3 loop is CASSKVAGGTYYGYTF.

In its sample, this clonotype was seen a few times. The chain couples TRBV5-1 to TRBJ2-1; maybe TRBD1 (6 bases). Trimming stripped 5 bases from V and 9 bases from J, with 15 bases between. Germline V gene sequence: CDR1 SGHRS, CDR2 YFSETQ. The CDR3 length is 13 residues. CDR3 sequence: CASRQGPEGEQFF. As DNA, the CDR3 is TGCGCCAGCAGACAGGGCCCTGAGGGTGAGCAGTTCTTC.

The CDR3 reads CSATPDRGKQYF. DNA of the CDR3: TGCAGTGCTACCCCGGACAGGGGCAAGCAGTACTTC. The J gene is TRBJ2-7, the V gene TRBV20-1; 9 bases are shared with TRBD1. The trim removed 4 bases at V and 8 bases at J, leaving 6 bases unmatched. Germline CDR1 reads DFQATT; CDR2 reads SNEGSKA (reference sequence). This CDR3 is built from 12 residues.

This clonotype occurred a few times. The chain carries TRBV14 and TRBJ2-1; D remains unclear. Trimming left V 0 bases short and J 1 base short, with 13 bases between. The CDR3 is 17 amino acids. In germline, CDR1 is SGHDN, CDR2 FVKESK. The CDR3 DNA sequence: TGTGCCAGCAGCCAAGATAGGTCGTTACTTTCCTACAATGAGCAGTTCTTC. This encodes CASSQDRSLLSYNEQFF.